One sample yielded the 8 T cell receptor beta chains listed below, sequenced in a study of T cell responses to AZD1222 COVID-19 vaccine. The table came from immunoSEQ multiplex PCR; TCRdb's copy has only in-frame clones and leaves some out. The profile covers 150,000 to 200,000 clones, with about 90% appearing a single time and under 1.5% taken by the ten largest. Sample: peripheral blood, taken 28 days after the second AZD1222 dose. Receptor source: an adult who received the AZD1222 COVID-19 vaccine.

The chain is built from TRBV21-1 and TRBJ2-5; TRBD1 was called by the table and not checked on the DNA. TRBV21-1 is a pseudogene locus. The CDR3 consists of 15 residues. CDR3 residues: CASTRTGGPQETQYF. DNA for the CDR3: TGTGCCAGCACCCGGACAGGGGGCCCCCAAGAGACCCAGTACTTC.

V gene TRBV19 combines with J gene TRBJ2-7; TRBD1 might be the D (5 bases). With 5 bases removed from V and 5 bases from J, the gap between germline ends came to 16 bases. Germline V gene data show CDR1 as LNHDA and CDR2 as SQIVND (reference sequence). The CDR3 covers 14 residues. The CDR3 is CASSLWGRVHEQYF. The CDR3 DNA is TGTGCCAGTAGTCTATGGGGCAGGGTTCACGAGCAGTACTTC. Drawing the rest from reference TRBV19 and TRBJ2-7, the complete variable domain is DGGITQSPKYLFRKEGQNVTLSCEQNLNHDAMYWYRQDPGQGLRLIYYSQIVNDFQKGDIAEGYSVSREKKESFPLTVTSAQKNPTAFYLCASSLWGRVHEQYFGPGTRLTVT.

The rearrangement uses TRBV6-5 and TRBJ1-2; no clear D gene. The germline CDR1 and CDR2 sequences are MNHEY and SVGAGI. The V gene lost 7 bases and the J gene lost 6 bases, with 12 bases spanning the gap. The CDR3 totals 12 residues. The CDR3 sequence: CASTSDRHGYTF. The CDR3 DNA follows: TGTGCCAGCACCTCCGATCGGCATGGCTACACCTTC.

The chain recombines TRBV4-2 with TRBJ1-1; D gene uncertain. The CDR3 sequence is 14 residues long. Germline V gene sequence: CDR1 LGHNA, CDR2 YNFKEQ. V was trimmed by 1 base and J by 1 base, leaving 7 bases between them. CDR3 DNA: TGTGCCAGCAGCCAAGTTCGGACGAACACTGAAGCTTTCTTT. Its translation is CASSQVRTNTEAFF.

This chain connects TRBV6-6 to TRBJ2-7, with D perhaps given as TRBD1 or TRBD2 (6 bases each). The germline gives CDR1 MNHNY, CDR2 SVGAGI (reference sequence). The CDR3 loop spans 16 amino acids. V gave up 6 bases and J gave up 2 bases, with 20 bases separating them. The CDR3 region is CASRPGARGGTYEQYF. The CDR3 DNA sequence: TGTGCCAGCAGGCCAGGCGCCAGAGGGGGGACCTACGAGCAGTACTTC.

The genes are TRBV27 and TRBJ2-1; D is possibly TRBD1 (6 bases). CDR1 is MNHEY and CDR2 is SMNVEV in the germline V gene (reference sequence). Trimming removed 2 bases from V and 5 bases from J, with 13 bases in between. The CDR3 spans 15 residues. CDR3 bases: TGTGCCAGCAGTTTAAAGGGGGTAAGAAACAATGAGCAGTTCTTC. Its protein is CASSLKGVRNNEQFF.

This clone has only a few counts. The chain links TRBV7-2 to TRBJ2-7, with TRBD2 as a possible D gene (6 bases). CDR1 is SGHTA, CDR2 FQGNSA, per germline. V shed 1 base and J shed 1 base, with 14 bases lying between them. This CDR3 contains 16 residues. CDR3 amino acids: CASSLESAGISYEQYF. The CDR3 nucleotides read TGTGCCAGCAGCTTAGAGTCGGCGGGGATTTCCTACGAGCAGTACTTC.

The rearrangement links TRBV24-1 to TRBJ1-6; D call uncertain. The germline V gene encodes CDR1 KGHDR and CDR2 SFDVKD. CDR3 length: 15 residues. The V and J ends lost 5 bases and 7 bases respectively, with 14 bases between them. This CDR3 is CATSGGERQNSPLHF. The CDR3 nucleotides read TGTGCCACCAGTGGCGGTGAGAGGCAGAATTCACCCCTCCACTTT.